This T cell receptor beta chain was retrieved from a study of cytomegalovirus exposure and HLA in healthy donors. Study context: Earlier sequencing of about 179 million T cells yielded roughly 100 million unique TCR beta sequences. Overall study results and limits: Some public TCRs appeared in many individuals, while most sequences were rare.

Healthy donors of bone marrow made up the group. Donors were nominally healthy when sampled, though unrecorded immune exposures were likely. Germline V lookup: CDR1 SQVTM, CDR2 ANQGSEA. The CDR3 totals 13 residues. The trim removed 6 bases at V and 1 base at J, leaving 4 bases unmatched. In the case of this clone: What it binds is unknown. Other DNA sequences in the same sample also yield this CDR3.

The PCR ran on 60 Vbeta and 13 Jbeta primers. The data were produced by immunoSEQ multiplex PCR, yet TCRdb's version contains in-frame clones alone and is incomplete. The top ten hold 1.5% to 2% of the sample, which has 170,000 or so clones, 70% to 85% seen once. This TCR came from a woman between 25 and 40 years old in good health and CMV-seronegative. Sequences were obtained from PBMCs. The gene calls are TRBV29-1 and TRBJ1-1; 8 positions agree with TRBD1. This chain's CDR3 is CSVGTGGNTEAFF. CDR3 DNA: TGCAGCGTAGGAACAGGGGGGAACACTGAAGCTTTCTTT.